The 31 T cell receptor beta chains listed next were all sequenced from one sample in a study of blood T cell repertoires in COVID-19. The assay was immunoSEQ multiplex PCR, and TCRdb's table has in-frame clones only and misses some. Of some 200,000 clones in the sample, over 75% are singletons; the top ten hold approximately 6%. The sample taken for sequencing was peripheral blood. The origin of the receptors is a man aged 80 or over with acute or convalescent COVID-19.

The chain has TRBV2 and TRBJ2-1; D gene uncertain. The V gene's germline CDR1 is SNHLY and CDR2 FYNNEI. The length of the CDR3 is 13 residues. Trimming shortened V by 4 bases and J by 8 bases, and 12 bases separated the two germline ends. The DNA for the CDR3 is TGTGCCAGCAGTGGGTCCCAGGCCGATGAGCAGTTCTTC. It encodes CASSGSQADEQFF.

This clone was found once. CDR3 region: CASSSRTSGSYNEQFF. CDR3 DNA: TGCGCCAGCAGCTCCCGGACTAGCGGGAGCTACAATGAGCAGTTCTTC. The rearrangement uses TRBV5-1 and TRBJ2-1; 13 bases are a match to TRBD2. The germline gives CDR1 SGHRS, CDR2 YFSETQ. The CDR3 consists of 16 residues. The ends lost 3 bases at V and 3 bases at J; junction bases unmatched: 3. The full variable domain, completed using reference TRBV5-1 and TRBJ2-1, is KAGVTQTPRYLIKTRGQQVTLSCSPISGHRSVSWYQQTPGQGLQFLFEYFSETQRNKGNFPGRFSGRQFSNSRSEMNVSTLELGDSALYLCASSSRTSGSYNEQFFGPGTRLTVL.

V usage is TRBV19 and J usage is TRBJ2-5; D perhaps matches TRBD1 (5 bases). The CDR3 covers 14 residues. Germline CDR1 is LNHDA and CDR2 is SQIVND (reference sequence). V was clipped by 1 base and J by 4 bases, with 10 bases between them. CDR3 loop: CASSIGPRGETQYF. CDR3 bases: TGTGCCAGTAGTATAGGCCCTAGGGGAGAGACCCAGTACTTC.

The gene calls are TRBV4-3 and TRBJ2-2, with no clear D. Trimming removed 0 bases from V and 1 base from J, with 12 bases in between. Germline loops: CDR1 LGHNA, CDR2 YSLEER. This CDR3 spans 17 amino acids. The CDR3 region has the DNA TGCGCCAGCAGCCAAGATCCGCGGCTGGGGAACACCGGGGAGCTGTTTTTT. Amino acid sequence: CASSQDPRLGNTGELFF.

CDR3 loop: CAWSSNRGGVEKLFF. CDR3 sequence (DNA): TGTGCCTGGAGTTCCAACCGCGGGGGAGTCGAAAAACTGTTTTTT. The gene calls are TRBV30 and TRBJ1-4, with D possibly TRBD1 on 5 matching bases. V lost 2 bases and J 8 bases, leaving 18 bases between the germline ends. Per the germline V gene, CDR1 is GTSNPN and CDR2 is SVGIG (reference sequence). The CDR3 is 15 residues long.

V and J are TRBV7-2 and TRBJ2-3, with TRBD2 matching over 9 bases. This CDR3 spans 17 amino acids. Per the germline V gene, CDR1 is SGHTA and CDR2 is FQGNSA. The V segment lost 1 base and the J segment 2 bases; nucleotides outside the gene matches: 7. The CDR3 DNA reads as TGTGCCAGCAGCTTAGGGGCGGGAGGGCCCCCCACAGATACGCAGTATTTT. Residues: CASSLGAGGPPTDTQYF.

The V gene is TRBV21-1, the J gene TRBJ2-7; TRBD1, the table's D call, was not compared with the DNA. TRBV21-1 is listed as a pseudogene. The CDR3 runs to 17 residues. This CDR3 reads CASSKIKRDRAAYEQYF. The CDR3 coding sequence is TGTGCCAGCAGCAAAATAAAACGGGACAGGGCAGCTTACGAGCAGTACTTC.

The chain employs TRBV24-1 and TRBJ1-5; D not resolved. The germline V and J ends were trimmed by 4 bases and 4 bases, with 7 bases remaining between them. This CDR3 is 13 amino acids long. Germline CDR1 KGHDR, CDR2 SFDVKD. This chain's CDR3 is CATSDYSNQPQHF. DNA of the CDR3: TGTGCCACCAGTGACTACTCTAATCAGCCCCAGCATTTT.

This clone was detected only a few times. The chain employs TRBV6-5 and TRBJ1-6; 10 positions agree with TRBD1. Trimming at V came to 1 base and at J to 7 bases, leaving 4 bases not matched to a gene. The germline V gene encodes CDR1 MNHEY and CDR2 SVGAGI. This CDR3 is 16 amino acids long. CDR3 residues: CASSYLPGQGNSPLHF. CDR3 DNA: TGTGCCAGCAGTTACTTACCGGGACAGGGGAATTCACCCCTCCACTTT.

This chain links TRBV19 with TRBJ1-2, with D perhaps TRBD1 (5 bases). V dropped 10 bases and J dropped 2 bases, with 20 bases sitting between them. Germline V gives CDR1 LNHDA, CDR2 SQIVND (reference sequence). CDR3 length: 15 amino acids. The CDR3 DNA reads as TGTGCCACCGAAGGTGGAGGGGTCATAAACTATGGCTACACCTTC. This sequence encodes CATEGGGVINYGYTF.

The chain carries TRBV5-4 and TRBJ2-2; the D gene is possibly TRBD2 (6 bases). CDR3 length: 16 amino acids. Germline V lookup: CDR1 SGHNT, CDR2 YYREEE (reference sequence). Trimming stripped 4 bases from V and 1 base from J, with 14 bases between. The CDR3 coding sequence is TGTGCCAGCAGCCCCCTTGGGCGGGAGAACACCGGGGAGCTGTTTTTT. Its translation: CASSPLGRENTGELFF.

This rearrangement joins TRBV7-2 to TRBJ2-5; 7 positions match TRBD2. The CDR3 is 15 amino acids. The V gene end was trimmed by 5 bases and the J gene end by 5 bases; junction bases not matched to a gene: 11. Germline V gene data show CDR1 as SGHTA and CDR2 as FQGNSA. CDR3 region: CASSPKRLAGETQYF. The DNA for the CDR3 is TGTGCCAGCAGCCCTAAAAGACTAGCTGGGGAGACCCAGTACTTC.

V usage is TRBV27 and J usage is TRBJ2-5; TRBD2 matches at 7 bases. CDR1 MNHEY and CDR2 SMNVEV come from the germline V gene (reference sequence). CDR3 length: 13 residues. The V gene end was trimmed by 7 bases and the J gene end by 3 bases; junction bases not matched to a gene: 5. CDR3 loop: CASKSGGKETQYF. CDR3 in DNA: TGTGCCAGCAAATCGGGGGGTAAAGAGACCCAGTACTTC.

The chain combines TRBV7-2 with TRBJ2-5; 8 nucleotides agree with TRBD1. Germline CDR1 reads SGHTA; CDR2 reads FQGNSA. The CDR3 has 16 residues. The V and J ends lost 5 bases and 2 bases, in that order; junction bases with no gene match: 10. CDR3 sequence (DNA): TGTGCCAGCAGCCTGGGCGGACAGGGCCTACAAGAGACCCAGTACTTC. Translating it yields CASSLGGQGLQETQYF.

The chain is built from TRBV27 and TRBJ2-1, with 9 bases aligning to TRBD1. Per germline, CDR1 MNHEY and CDR2 SMNVEV (reference sequence). The CDR3 has 15 residues. V was clipped by 0 bases and J by 16 bases; unmatched bases: 13. The CDR3 DNA reads as TGTGCCAGCAGTTTATCCCGGGGACAGGGAGGCGCATACTTCTTC. Its protein is CASSLSRGQGGAYFF.

This clone was observed a few times. DNA for the CDR3: TGTGCCAGCAGCTTATCCCCTGCTAGCGTGGCAGACAGTAGCAATCAGCCCCAGCATTTT. This codes for CASSLSPASVADSSNQPQHF. V is TRBV7-8 and J is TRBJ1-5, with D possibly matching TRBD1 (5 bases). Germline values: CDR1 SGHVS, CDR2 FQNEAQ. The CDR3 consists of 20 residues. V gave up 2 bases and J gave up 0 bases, with 23 bases separating them.

The chain is built from TRBV19 and TRBJ1-5; D remains ambiguous. The V gene lost 5 bases and the J gene lost 2 bases, with 13 bases spanning the gap. The CDR3 totals 15 residues. From germline, CDR1 is LNHDA and CDR2 SQIVND (reference sequence). The CDR3 nucleotides are TGTGCCAGTAGTTCCTCCGGGGTTGGCAATCAGCCCCAGCATTTT. It encodes CASSSSGVGNQPQHF.

CDR3 amino acids: CASSPSGLAGFSSYNEQFF. The CDR3 DNA reads as TGTGCCAGCTCACCATCGGGACTAGCGGGCTTTAGCTCCTACAATGAGCAGTTCTTC. This chain links TRBV18 with TRBJ2-1, with TRBD2 identical over 12 bases. The germline V gene has CDR1 KGHSH and CDR2 LQKENI. The CDR3 has 19 residues. V was clipped by 2 bases and J by 0 bases; unmatched bases: 8. Supplemented by reference TRBV18 and TRBJ2-1, the full variable domain reads NAGVMQNPRHLVRRRGQEARLRCSPMKGHSHVYWYRQLPEEGLKFMVYLQKENIIDESGMPKERFSAEFPKEGPSILRIQQVVRGDSAAYFCASSPSGLAGFSSYNEQFFGPGTRLTVL.

The chain links TRBV21-1 to TRBJ2-5; the listed D gene, TRBD2, was not tested against the DNA. TRBV21-1 is described as a pseudogene. This CDR3 region has 18 residues. The CDR3: CASSISGRRAISRETQYF. The CDR3 DNA follows: TGTGCCAGCAGCATTAGCGGGAGAAGGGCCATAAGTAGAGAGACCCAGTACTTC.

The chain recombines TRBV5-1 with TRBJ2-1, with 12 bases aligning to TRBD2. The CDR3 spans 15 residues. CDR1 is SGHRS and CDR2 is YFSETQ in the germline V gene. V was pared by 5 bases and J by 6 bases, with 6 bases of the junction left unmatched. CDR3 loop: CASRPRGLAGNEQFF. The CDR3 DNA reads TGCGCCAGCAGACCTAGGGGACTAGCGGGCAATGAGCAGTTCTTC.

The CDR3 DNA sequence: TGTGCCAGCAGTTACTCGAGGGATCTGGGCGAGCAGTACTTC. Its protein is CASSYSRDLGEQYF. This rearrangement joins TRBV6-6 to TRBJ2-7; tentatively, D is TRBD2 (5 bases). The V end lost 0 bases, the J end lost 6 bases, and 12 bases lay between the germline ends. The CDR3 contains 14 residues. The germline V gene encodes CDR1 MNHNY and CDR2 SVGAGI (reference sequence).

The V call is TRBV2, the J call TRBJ1-1; no clear D. Germline values: CDR1 SNHLY, CDR2 FYNNEI. The CDR3 spans 13 residues. V was shortened by 2 bases and J by 5 bases, with 9 bases between the two germline ends. The CDR3 DNA reads TGTGCCAGCAGTGAACCGAGTCGGACTGAAGCTTTCTTT. It translates to CASSEPSRTEAFF.

V and J are TRBV6-2 or TRBV6-3 and TRBJ2-7; TRBD1 aligns across 8 bases. The CDR3 is 15 amino acids. V lost 5 bases to trimming and J lost 2 bases; unmatched junction nucleotides: 8. CDR1 is MNHEY, CDR2 SVGEGT, per germline. CDR3 sequence: CASSSRDRITYEQYV. For the CDR3, the DNA is TGTGCCAGCAGTAGCCGGGACAGGATTACCTACGAGCAGTACGTC.

This clone was observed a handful of times. The chain has TRBV2 and TRBJ1-2; possible D gene TRBD1, 6 bases. From germline, CDR1 is SNHLY and CDR2 FYNNEI. V was clipped by 7 bases and J by 2 bases, with 11 bases between them. This CDR3 is 13 amino acids long. In DNA form, the CDR3 reads TGTGCCAGCACGATACAGGGCAACTATGGCTACACCTTC. Encoded protein: CASTIQGNYGYTF.

The chain uses TRBV19 and TRBJ1-1; TRBD1 agrees at 10 bases. Germline V CDR1 and CDR2: LNHDA, SQIVND (reference sequence). The CDR3 extends over 15 amino acids. V was clipped by 3 bases and J by 1 base; unmatched bases: 2. The CDR3 DNA follows: TGTGCCAGTAGTATGGGGACAGGGGCGAACACTGAAGCTTTCTTT. Amino acids: CASSMGTGANTEAFF.

This clone was detected only once. This chain connects TRBV12-3 or TRBV12-4 to TRBJ1-1; possibly TRBD1 for D (5 bases). This CDR3 contains 12 residues. Trimming cost V 6 bases and J 10 bases, with 15 bases left between them. The CDR3 DNA reads TGTGCCAGCAGATCCCCAGGGTGGGGAGCTTTCTTT. Translated, it gives CASRSPGWGAFF.

V and J are TRBV5-4 and TRBJ2-1; 9 bases agree with TRBD1. The junction had 6 bases not matched to a gene; V was cut back by 0 bases and J by 8 bases. This CDR3 is built from 15 residues. The germline CDR1 and CDR2 sequences are SGHNT and YYREEE (reference sequence). Written as DNA, the CDR3 is TGTGCCAGCAGCTTGGACTCCGACAGGGGGGATGAGCAGTTCTTC. Protein: CASSLDSDRGDEQFF.

V and J are TRBV27 and TRBJ1-6; D may be TRBD1 (6 bases). In germline, CDR1 is MNHEY, CDR2 SMNVEV (reference sequence). This CDR3 contains 16 residues. Trimming left V 6 bases short and J 0 bases short, with 12 bases between. The CDR3, as DNA: TGTGCCAGCAGCCACCGGGGGGCCTCCTATAATTCACCCCTCCACTTT. The encoded protein is CASSHRGASYNSPLHF.

The V gene is TRBV27, the J gene TRBJ1-2; TRBD1 might be the D (6 bases). The CDR3 spans 14 residues. V lost 2 bases and J lost 3, with 10 bases in between. Germline loops: CDR1 MNHEY, CDR2 SMNVEV (reference sequence). CDR3 loop: CASSLRGADYGYTF. CDR3 nucleotides: TGTGCCAGCAGTTTACGGGGGGCGGACTATGGCTACACCTTC.

The chain links TRBV7-2 to TRBJ1-4; tentative D call: TRBD1 (5 bases). Looked up from germline, CDR1 is SGHTA and CDR2 is FQGNSA. V gave up 4 bases and J gave up 3 bases, with 9 bases separating them. The CDR3 has 14 amino acids. The CDR3 nucleotides are TGTGCCAGCAGCTCCCGGGGGGCTAATGAAAAACTGTTTTTT. It is translated as CASSSRGANEKLFF.

This clone was recorded a few times. The chain recombines TRBV27 with TRBJ2-7, with 7 bases matching TRBD2. V lost 0 bases to trimming and J lost 9 bases; unmatched junction nucleotides: 14. Per the germline V gene, CDR1 is MNHEY and CDR2 is SMNVEV (reference sequence). The CDR3 covers 16 residues. For the CDR3, the DNA is TGTGCCAGCAGTTTATCTGGCCCCGGGACCCCGGGAGGGCAGTACTTC. This gives the protein CASSLSGPGTPGGQYF.